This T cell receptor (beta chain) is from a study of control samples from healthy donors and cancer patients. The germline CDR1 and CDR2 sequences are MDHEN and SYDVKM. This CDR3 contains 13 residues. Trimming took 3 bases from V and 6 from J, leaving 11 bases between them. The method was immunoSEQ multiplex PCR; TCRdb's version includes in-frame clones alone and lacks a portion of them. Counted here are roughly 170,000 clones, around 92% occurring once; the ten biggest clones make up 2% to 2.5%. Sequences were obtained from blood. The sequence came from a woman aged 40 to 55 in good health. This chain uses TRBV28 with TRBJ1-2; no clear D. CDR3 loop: CASSFQDWDGYTF. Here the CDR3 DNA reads TGTGCCAGCAGTTTTCAGGACTGGGATGGCTACACCTTC.